This T cell receptor (beta chain) emerged from a study of tumor-infiltrating lymphocytes in localized non-small cell lung cancer. Study-wide background: Each patient gave resected tumor and non-adjacent uninvolved lung tissue.

TCRdb's table, derived via immunoSEQ multiplex PCR, lists solely in-frame clones and lacks some. The sample includes about 14,000 clones, roughly 82% seen only once; the top ten take 15% to 20%. Regarding this clone: Its antigen remains unidentified.

Germline V gene data show CDR1 as SEHNR and CDR2 as FQNEAQ (reference sequence). The CDR3 sequence is 14 residues long. Trimming removed 5 bases from V and 5 bases from J, with 14 bases in between. Broader study findings: Only some patients had TCR sequencing, depending on available tissue. Recurrence-free survival showed no association with tumor T-cell fraction. Higher tumor T cell infiltration than in uninvolved lung was supported by TCRbeta sequencing.

This clonotype originated in a human donor with non-small cell lung cancer. V gene TRBV7-9 combines with J gene TRBJ2-3; D tentatively reads TRBD1 or TRBD2 (7 bases each). Sequences were obtained from lung tumor tissue. The CDR3 is CASSPPGGGDTQYF. The DNA of the CDR3 is TGTGCCAGCAGCCCCCCAGGGGGGGGAGATACGCAGTATTTT.